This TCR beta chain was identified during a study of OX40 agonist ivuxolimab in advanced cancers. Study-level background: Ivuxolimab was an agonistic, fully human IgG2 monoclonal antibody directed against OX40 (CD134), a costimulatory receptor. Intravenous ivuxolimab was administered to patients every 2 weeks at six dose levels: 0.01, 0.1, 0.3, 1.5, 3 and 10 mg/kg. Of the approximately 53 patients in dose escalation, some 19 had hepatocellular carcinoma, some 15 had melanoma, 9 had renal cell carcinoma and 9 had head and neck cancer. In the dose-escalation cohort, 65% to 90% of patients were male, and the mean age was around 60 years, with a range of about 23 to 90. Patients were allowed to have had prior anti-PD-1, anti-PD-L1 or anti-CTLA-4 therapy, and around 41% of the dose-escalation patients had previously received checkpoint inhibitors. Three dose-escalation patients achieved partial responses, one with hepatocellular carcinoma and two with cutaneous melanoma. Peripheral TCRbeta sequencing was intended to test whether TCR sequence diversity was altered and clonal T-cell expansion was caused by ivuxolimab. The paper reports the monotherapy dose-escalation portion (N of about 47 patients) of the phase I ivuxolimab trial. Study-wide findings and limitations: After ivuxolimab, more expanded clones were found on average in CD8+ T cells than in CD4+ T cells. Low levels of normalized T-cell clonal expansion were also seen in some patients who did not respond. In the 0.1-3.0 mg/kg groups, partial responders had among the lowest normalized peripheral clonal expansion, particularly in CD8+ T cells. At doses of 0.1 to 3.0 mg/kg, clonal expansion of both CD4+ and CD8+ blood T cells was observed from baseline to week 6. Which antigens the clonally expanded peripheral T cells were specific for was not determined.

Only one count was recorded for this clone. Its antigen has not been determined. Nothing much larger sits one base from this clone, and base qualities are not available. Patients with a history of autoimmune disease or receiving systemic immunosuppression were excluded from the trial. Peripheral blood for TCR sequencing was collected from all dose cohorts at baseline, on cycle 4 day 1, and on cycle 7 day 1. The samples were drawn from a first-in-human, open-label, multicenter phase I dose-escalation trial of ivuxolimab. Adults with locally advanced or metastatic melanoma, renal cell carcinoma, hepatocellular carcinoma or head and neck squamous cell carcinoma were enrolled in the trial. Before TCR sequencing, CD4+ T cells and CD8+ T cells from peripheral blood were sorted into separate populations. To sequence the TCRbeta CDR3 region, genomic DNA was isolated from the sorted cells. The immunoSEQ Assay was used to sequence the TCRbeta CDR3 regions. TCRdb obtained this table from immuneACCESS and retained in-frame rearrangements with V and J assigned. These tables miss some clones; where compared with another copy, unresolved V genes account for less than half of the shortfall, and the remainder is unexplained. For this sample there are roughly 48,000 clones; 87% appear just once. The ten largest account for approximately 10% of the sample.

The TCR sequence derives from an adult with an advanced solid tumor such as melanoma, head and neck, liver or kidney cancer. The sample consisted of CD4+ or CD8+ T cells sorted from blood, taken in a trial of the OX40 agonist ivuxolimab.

The CDR3 region: CASSPLGSSYNEQFF. The nucleotide sequence reads TGTGCCAGCAGCCCTCTTGGGAGCTCCTACAATGAGCAGTTCTTC. The sequence links TRBV7-3 to TRBJ2-1, with TRBD2 tentatively as D gene (5 bases match). The germline V gene yields SGHTA for CDR1 and FQGTGA for CDR2. The V and J ends are trimmed by 5 bases and 0 bases, leaving 11 bases between them. The CDR3 runs 15 amino acids, cysteine and phenylalanine included. This entry keeps only the CDR3 DNA: 45 bases, framed from base 1.